The entry below describes one TCR beta chain. The time point is: patch test 2, 6 weeks after DPC sensitization. Treatment meaning: therapeutic diphenylcyclopropenone sensitization with weekly scalp DPC. TCRdb passed the RACE reads through MiXCR, listing each CDR3 protein once. The table lists about 50,000 distinct CDR3 sequences, 9.5% to 10% of them singletons, with over 1.5% in the top ten. This specimen comes from a study of human T cells and chemical hapten exposure. Between the trimmed V and J ends, which lost 0 bases and 7 bases, there was a span of 7 bases. The CDR3 has 12 residues. The germline V gene encodes CDR1 DFQATT and CDR2 SNEGSKA (reference sequence).

The V and J genes are TRBV20-1 and TRBJ1-5, with D uncertain. The receptor comes from a woman between 45 and 60 years old with alopecia areata. Some clones in this sample may be carry-over from other donors' samples. The starting material was whole blood, obtained in connection with sensitization to the hapten diphenylcyclopropenone (DPC). The CDR3 loop is CSARDTRQPQHF. In DNA, the CDR3 is TGCAGTGCTAGAGATACCAGGCAGCCCCAGCATTTT.